This TCR beta chain is drawn from a study of CD8+ T cells in alopecia areata. RNA extraction was followed by reverse transcription into cDNA, which acted as the sequencing template. Profiled with immunoSEQ multiplex PCR; TCRdb holds only in-frame clones, not every one. The profile covers some 110,000 clones, none occurring a single time. As for this clone: Germline and genes here are mouse. The read stops 4 residues short of the end of the CDR3; the missing end is completed from the germline J gene.

There are 12 residues in the CDR3. Per the germline V gene, CDR1 is FNHDT and CDR2 is SITEND (reference sequence). Sequenced input: lesional skin. The source of this sequence is a C3H/HeJ mouse with alopecia areata. For this strain, the MHC haplotype corresponds to H2-k. The chain uses TRBV19 and TRBJ2-5, with D tentatively TRBD1 (6 bases). The DNA read from the CDR3 is TGTGCCAGCACTCAGGGGAGAGAC. Its translation is CASTQGRD. The entire CDR3 protein reads CASTQGRDTQYF.